The T cell receptor beta chain described here comes from a study of CD8 T cells in ankylosing spondylitis. Quantitative 5'-RACE with molecular barcodes produced the TCR beta libraries. TCRdb reanalysed the 5' RACE reads using MiXCR and keeps one entry per CDR3 protein. The sample records fewer than 250,000 distinct CDR3 sequences, roughly a tenth being singletons. Germline-derived CDR1 and CDR2 are MNHNS and SASEGT. The CDR3 totals 14 residues. Trimming stripped 0 bases from V and 7 bases from J, with 9 bases between. Whole-study results and caveats: In ankylosing spondylitis blood, a motif of roughly 8 highly homologous TCR beta variants appeared characteristic.

This clonotype was picked up many times. The antigen is undetermined. The gene calls are TRBV6-1 and TRBJ2-2; TRBD2 might be the D (6 bases). This TCR came from a male donor with ankylosing spondylitis or in good health (not recorded which). The source material was blood, either unsorted or a sorted T cell fraction (not recorded which). CDR3 loop: CASSEARRGGELFF. The CDR3, as DNA: TGTGCCAGCAGTGAAGCGAGGAGGGGCGGGGAGCTGTTTTTT.